Below, 31 T cell receptor beta chains from the same sample are listed, as sequenced in a study of glioma-infiltrating T cells after dendritic cell vaccination. Produced via immunoSEQ multiplex PCR; TCRdb's table is partial and in-frame only. The sample consists of just under 60,000 clones, about 80% of them appearing once. Time point indicated: after dendritic cell vaccination, including at tumor progression/relapse. The input for sequencing was blood, taken after dendritic cell vaccination. The receptors come from a human donor with glioblastoma.

The chain joins TRBV9 to TRBJ1-4, with TRBD1 as a possible D gene (5 bases). CDR1 and CDR2 from the germline V gene are SGDLS and YYNGEE. The CDR3 is 15 residues long. V lost 4 bases to trimming and J lost 4 bases, with 14 bases between them. The CDR3 nucleotides are TGTGCCAGCAGCCCTCGGGGGGGGTATAATGAAAAACTGTTTTTT. This translates into CASSPRGGYNEKLFF.

This clone has just one count. The chain joins TRBV5-4 to TRBJ2-3; D is perhaps TRBD2 (6 bases). CDR3 length: 15 amino acids. Germline-derived CDR1 and CDR2 are SGHNT and YYREEE (reference sequence). Trimming left V 1 base short and J 0 bases short, with 9 bases between. The CDR3 here is CASSLSGTSTDTQYF. CDR3 coding DNA: TGTGCCAGCAGCTTGTCCGGGACTAGCACAGATACGCAGTATTTT.

The rearrangement joins TRBV25-1 to TRBJ1-1; tentatively, D is TRBD1 (5 bases). Trimming removed 7 bases at V and 4 bases at J, with 13 bases between. The CDR3 extends over 13 amino acids. From germline, CDR1 is MGHDK and CDR2 SYGVNS. CDR3 loop: CASIRGGGTEAFF. CDR3 bases: TGTGCCAGCATTAGGGGCGGCGGCACTGAAGCTTTCTTT. Based on the CDR3 plus reference TRBV25-1 and TRBJ1-1, the full variable domain is EADIYQTPRYLVIGTGKKITLECSQTMGHDKMYWYQQDPGMELHLIHYSYGVNSTEKGDLSSESTVSRIRTEHFPLTLESARPSHTSQYLCASIRGGGTEAFFGQGTRLTVV.

Remarks on this clone: It may be a read error: a sequence one base away is much more abundant. This chain joins TRBV6-5 and TRBJ1-2; D is ambiguous. The CDR3 is 11 residues long. The V end lost 6 bases, the J end lost 3 bases, and 5 bases lay between the germline ends. Germline-derived CDR1 and CDR2 are MNHEY and SVGAGI. The CDR3 loop is CASRRDYGYTF. CDR3 nucleotide sequence: TGTGCCAGCAGACGGGACTATGGCTACACCTTC.

The genes are TRBV4-1 and TRBJ1-2; 8 positions match TRBD1. V dropped 4 bases and J dropped 4; count of bases not matched to a gene: 5. The germline V gene encodes CDR1 MGHRA and CDR2 YSYEKL. The length of the CDR3 is 14 residues. CDR3 sequence reads: CASSLAQGGYGYTF. The CDR3 DNA follows: TGCGCCAGCAGCCTCGCACAGGGGGGCTATGGCTACACCTTC.

The table lists this clone with many counts. The rearrangement uses TRBV2 and TRBJ1-2, with 7 bases lining up with TRBD1. V lost 4 bases, J lost 2 bases, and 4 bases stayed unmatched. The CDR3 is made up of 14 amino acids. Germline CDR1 reads SNHLY; CDR2 reads FYNNEI. The CDR3, as DNA: TGTGCCAGCAGTGTAAACAGGGGCAACTATGGCTACACCTTC. This gives the protein CASSVNRGNYGYTF.

V and J are TRBV6-1 and TRBJ2-1; TRBD2 matches at 14 bases. Germline V gene data show CDR1 as MNHNS and CDR2 as SASEGT. The CDR3 sequence is 15 residues long. Unmatched junction bases numbered 6, after V lost 6 bases and J lost 8 bases. DNA for the CDR3: TGTGCCAGCAGCGGACTAGCGGGGGGCCGGGATGAGCAGTTCTTC. Encoded protein: CASSGLAGGRDEQFF.

The genes are TRBV2 and TRBJ2-7, with D tentatively TRBD1 (5 bases). The CDR3 contains 13 residues. V lost 5 bases and J 3 bases, leaving 11 bases between the germline ends. Per germline, CDR1 SNHLY and CDR2 FYNNEI. This chain's CDR3 is CASSRTLDYEQYF. CDR3 coding DNA: TGTGCCAGCAGTAGGACACTGGACTACGAGCAGTACTTC. The full variable domain, rest sourced from reference TRBV2 and TRBJ2-7, is EPEVTQTPSHQVTQMGQEVILRCVPISNHLYFYWYRQILGQKVEFLVSFYNNEISEKSEIFDDQFSVERPDGSNFTLKIRSTKLEDSAMYFCASSRTLDYEQYFGPGTRLTVT.

Here the CDR3 DNA reads TGTGCCAGCAGCTTAGATGGGGGCGGTGAAGCTTTCTTT. Amino acid sequence: CASSLDGGGEAFF. The chain has TRBV7-9 and TRBJ1-1; the D gene is possibly TRBD1 (6 bases). Germline CDR1 is SEHNR and CDR2 is FQNEAQ (reference sequence). The CDR3 spans 13 residues. The V gene lost 1 base and the J gene lost 7 bases, with 10 bases spanning the gap.

V usage is TRBV2 and J usage is TRBJ1-6; perhaps TRBD1 as D (5 bases). V gave up 7 bases and J gave up 4 bases, with 8 bases separating them. The CDR3 loop spans 13 amino acids. The germline gives CDR1 SNHLY, CDR2 FYNNEI. The CDR3 is CASTGEYNSPLHF. The CDR3 DNA sequence: TGTGCCAGCACGGGGGAATATAATTCACCCCTCCACTTT.

V and J are TRBV23-1 and TRBJ1-6; D unresolved. TRBV23-1 is an open reading frame, and its role is uncertain. V was cut by 7 bases and J by 9 bases, with 16 bases left in between. The CDR3 totals 14 residues. As DNA, the CDR3 is TGCGCCAGCACCCCCGGTGCTCGGTGTTCACCCCTCCACTTT. This encodes CASTPGARCSPLHF.

This clone appeared once. The chain is built from TRBV5-4 and TRBJ2-3, with a weak D call TRBD1 (5 bases). The length of the CDR3 is 14 residues. The V and J ends lost 0 bases and 6 bases respectively, with 11 bases between them. Germline V gene sequence: CDR1 SGHNT, CDR2 YYREEE (reference sequence). The CDR3 reads CASSLEGSRDTQYF. CDR3 in DNA: TGTGCCAGCAGCTTGGAGGGGTCGCGGGATACGCAGTATTTT.

The chain is built from TRBV30 and TRBJ2-7; D is ambiguous. Germline CDR1 GTSNPN, CDR2 SVGIG (reference sequence). Between the trimmed V and J ends, which lost 2 bases and 4 bases, there was a span of 6 bases. The CDR3 loop spans 11 amino acids. CDR3: CAWSRQYEQYF. The CDR3 nucleotides read TGTGCCTGGAGTCGACAATACGAGCAGTACTTC.

This clone has a handful of counts. This chain joins TRBV10-3 and TRBJ1-3; TRBD1 might be the D (6 bases). The CDR3 length is 15 residues. Looked up from germline, CDR1 is ENHRY and CDR2 is SYGVKD. V lost 7 bases, J lost 2 bases, and 15 bases lay in between. This chain's CDR3 is CAINPGRGAGNTIYF. The CDR3 DNA follows: TGTGCCATCAACCCCGGGAGGGGGGCTGGAAACACCATATATTTT.

This clone appeared a few times. The chain has TRBV5-6 and TRBJ2-5, with TRBD1 matching over 7 bases. Germline trimming cut 4 bases from V and 3 bases from J; bases unmatched to any gene: 6. Germline assignment: CDR1 SGHDT and CDR2 YYEEEE. The CDR3 is 14 amino acids. In nucleotides, the CDR3 is TGTGCCAGCAGCCGGACAGGCGATAAAGAGACCCAGTACTTC. Translated: CASSRTGDKETQYF.

The chain joins TRBV11-1 to TRBJ2-7; D unresolved. The germline V gene has CDR1 SGHAT and CDR2 FQDESV (reference sequence). With 5 bases removed from V and 4 bases from J, the gap between germline ends came to 12 bases. The CDR3 extends over 13 amino acids. Written as DNA, the CDR3 is TGTGCCAGCAGCCAAGAACGGTTATACGAGCAGTACTTC. Protein: CASSQERLYEQYF.

The V and J genes are TRBV19 and TRBJ2-5; D gene unclear. With 0 bases removed from V and 1 base from J, the gap between germline ends came to 9 bases. The CDR3 sequence is 15 residues long. Germline V gene data show CDR1 as LNHDA and CDR2 as SQIVND (reference sequence). The CDR3 is CASSIDMAVQETQYF. DNA for the CDR3: TGTGCCAGTAGTATAGATATGGCAGTCCAAGAGACCCAGTACTTC.

This clone was detected once. The V gene is TRBV6-1, the J gene TRBJ1-1; D is uncertain. Between the trimmed V and J ends, which lost 5 bases and 5 bases, there was a span of 15 bases. The germline CDR1 and CDR2 sequences are MNHNS and SASEGT. CDR3 length: 14 amino acids. The CDR3 bases are TGTGCCAGCAGTTTTTCCCCCGGGAGGACTGAAGCTTTCTTT. Encoded protein: CASSFSPGRTEAFF.

The chain recombines TRBV10-3 with TRBJ2-6; the match to TRBD1 covers 7 bases. The CDR3 has 15 residues. Trimming at V came to 4 bases and at J to 12 bases, leaving 12 bases not matched to a gene. Germline assignment: CDR1 ENHRY and CDR2 SYGVKD. The CDR3 region has the DNA TGTGCCATCAGTGGGGGCCGGGACAACAGGGGCGTCCTGACTTTC. It translates to CAISGGRDNRGVLTF.

The chain couples TRBV12-5 to TRBJ1-1, with D perhaps TRBD1 (5 bases). This CDR3 comprises 11 residues. The V end was cut by 9 bases, the J end by 1 base, with 6 bases between. Per the germline V gene, CDR1 is LGHNT and CDR2 is FRNRAP. CDR3: CASQGNTEAFF. CDR3 coding DNA: TGTGCTAGCCAGGGGAACACTGAAGCTTTCTTT.

CDR3 DNA sequence: TGCGCCAACGACAGGGGGAATCGGTATGGCTACACCTTC. This codes for CANDRGNRYGYTF. The J gene is TRBJ1-2, the V gene TRBV10-1; 9 nucleotides line up with TRBD1. V shed 10 bases, J shed 5 bases, and the junction held 8 bases outside the gene matches. CDR1 is WNHNN and CDR2 is SYGVQD in the germline V gene (reference sequence). This CDR3 contains 13 residues.

The genes are TRBV5-1 and TRBJ1-2; perhaps TRBD1 as D (5 bases). Germline-derived CDR1 and CDR2 are SGHRS and YFSETQ. Trimming removed 4 bases at V and 2 bases at J, with 12 bases between. The CDR3 runs to 14 residues. DNA for the CDR3: TGCGCCAGCAGCCCCTCTGCAGGGAACTATGGCTACACCTTC. Residues: CASSPSAGNYGYTF.

V and J are TRBV6-1 and TRBJ2-7; TRBD2 might be the D (6 bases). V shed 7 bases and J shed 4 bases, with 20 bases lying between them. Germline V gene sequence: CDR1 MNHNS, CDR2 SASEGT. The CDR3 is 15 residues long. CDR3 bases: TGTGCCAGCATAGTCCCGGGCGGGGTAAGGTACGAGCAGTACTTC. This gives the protein CASIVPGGVRYEQYF.

The gene calls are TRBV11-3 and TRBJ1-6; D unresolved. Germline lookup yields CDR1 SGHNT and CDR2 YENEEA. V was trimmed by 6 bases and J by 7 bases, leaving 13 bases between them. This CDR3 has 14 residues. The CDR3 region has the DNA TGTGCCAGCAGTCCATCTCGGGTAAATTCACCCCTCCACTTT. It codes for CASSPSRVNSPLHF.

Only a few counts were recorded for this clone. This sequence joins TRBV4-2 and TRBJ1-5; maybe TRBD1 (5 bases). The V end was cut by 6 bases, the J end by 0 bases, with 12 bases between. Germline V gene lookup returns CDR1 LGHNA and CDR2 YNFKEQ. This CDR3 region has 15 residues. CDR3 sequence: CASRGRGNSNQPQHF. CDR3 nucleotide sequence: TGTGCCAGCAGGGGGCGGGGAAATAGCAATCAGCCCCAGCATTTT.

The CDR3 here is CASSQGLYRQGGEKLFF. The CDR3 DNA is TGCGCCAGCAGCCAAGGACTATACCGACAGGGGGGTGAAAAACTGTTTTTT. This chain uses TRBV4-3 with TRBJ1-4, with TRBD1 matching over 9 bases. The CDR3 length is 17 residues. J gave up 7 bases and V 1 base, and 10 bases lay outside the gene matches. Germline V gene data show CDR1 as LGHNA and CDR2 as YSLEER.

This chain uses TRBV19 with TRBJ1-4, with 7 bases lining up with TRBD1. The germline V gene has CDR1 LNHDA and CDR2 SQIVND (reference sequence). J lost 7 bases, V lost 5 bases, and 10 bases had no gene match. The CDR3 length is 15 residues. CDR3 nucleotide sequence: TGTGCCAGTAGTTCTCAGGGGCCAGGGGGTGAAAAACTGTTTTTT. This translates into CASSSQGPGGEKLFF. Full variable domain (outside the CDR3, taken from reference TRBV19 and TRBJ1-4): DGGITQSPKYLFRKEGQNVTLSCEQNLNHDAMYWYRQDPGQGLRLIYYSQIVNDFQKGDIAEGYSVSREKKESFPLTVTSAQKNPTAFYLCASSSQGPGGEKLFFGSGTQLSVL.

The chain carries TRBV5-1 and TRBJ2-4, with 7 bases identical to TRBD1. With 5 bases clipped from V and 4 bases from J, the junction kept 12 bases outside the gene matches. CDR3 size: 16 residues. The germline V gene has CDR1 SGHRS and CDR2 YFSETQ. The CDR3 protein is CASSTGERSGKNIQYF. Written as DNA, the CDR3 is TGCGCCAGCAGTACAGGGGAACGGTCGGGGAAAAACATTCAGTACTTC. The full variable domain, in which reference TRBV5-1 and TRBJ2-4 provide the parts outside the CDR3, is KAGVTQTPRYLIKTRGQQVTLSCSPISGHRSVSWYQQTPGQGLQFLFEYFSETQRNKGNFPGRFSGRQFSNSRSEMNVSTLELGDSALYLCASSTGERSGKNIQYFGAGTRLSVL.

This clone was counted between two and nine times. The chain is built from TRBV30 and TRBJ2-7; 12 nucleotides align to TRBD2. The V gene's germline CDR1 is GTSNPN and CDR2 SVGIG (reference sequence). V trimming: 2 bases; J trimming: 6 bases; junction bases outside the gene matches: 8. The CDR3 is made up of 15 amino acids. The CDR3 sequence: CAWSPQTSGGVEQYF. As DNA, the CDR3 is TGTGCCTGGAGTCCTCAGACTAGCGGGGGCGTCGAGCAGTACTTC.

The chain employs TRBV7-8 and TRBJ2-2; the match to TRBD1 covers 7 bases. CDR3 length: 15 amino acids. Per the germline V gene, CDR1 is SGHVS and CDR2 is FQNEAQ. V was pared by 5 bases and J by 4 bases, with 7 bases of the junction left unmatched. The CDR3 is CASSGTARVTGELFF. Written as DNA, the CDR3 is TGTGCCAGCAGCGGGACAGCTCGTGTCACCGGGGAGCTGTTTTTT.

This rearrangement joins TRBV6-6 to TRBJ1-2; D remains ambiguous. The CDR3 is made up of 12 amino acids. Germline V gene data show CDR1 as MNHNY and CDR2 as SVGAGI (reference sequence). Trimming stripped 0 bases from V and 10 bases from J, with 9 bases between. The CDR3: CASSYSKDSYTF. DNA for the CDR3: TGTGCCAGCAGTTACTCGAAGGACTCCTACACCTTC.